The 25 T cell receptor beta chains below were found in one sample sequenced in a study of T-cell reconstitution after alpha-beta-depleted transplantation in children. Unique molecular identifiers were used in preparing the TCRbeta library. In TCRdb, the PCR reads were re-called with MiXCR into one record per CDR3 protein. This sample has around 450,000 distinct CDR3 sequences; under 12% occur once, and the top ten carry approximately 2%. The specimen was PBMCs, collected before TCRalphabeta/CD19-depleted stem cell transplant. The receptors here all came from a child aged 2-15 years with inherited bone marrow failure, due to receive a stem cell transplant.

Note on this clonotype: A single base separates this from a much larger clone, so it may be a read error. The V gene is TRBV29-1, the J gene TRBJ2-3; 7 bases map to TRBD2. Germline lookup yields CDR1 SQVTM and CDR2 ANQGSEA. The CDR3 spans 15 residues. Germline trimming cut 4 bases from V and 2 bases from J; bases unmatched to any gene: 9. The CDR3 DNA follows: TGCAGCGTTGGTGACGGGAGGACCCTCACAGATACGCAGTATTTT. Its translation is CSVGDGRTLTDTQYF.

For this clonotype: A read error may be the cause here, since a much bigger clone is one base away. The chain is built from TRBV4-3 and TRBJ1-1, with 9 bases aligning to TRBD1. Looked up from germline, CDR1 is LGHNA and CDR2 is YSLEER. The CDR3 has 17 residues. The CDR3 loop reads CASSQDKPRTGDTQAFF. Here the CDR3 DNA reads TGCGCCAGCAGCCAAGATAAACCCCGGACAGGGGACACTCAAGCTTTCTTT.

This clonotype appeared many times. The chain joins TRBV12-3 or TRBV12-4 to TRBJ2-1; TRBD2 agrees at 8 bases. V lost 3 bases and J lost 4; bases outside the gene matches: 8. CDR3 length equals 16 residues. The CDR3 here is CASSFPGRGEYNEQFF. DNA for the CDR3: TGTGCCAGCAGTTTCCCCGGGAGGGGAGAATACAATGAGCAGTTCTTC.

In regard to this clonotype: Just one base apart from a much larger clone, this may be a read error. This chain links TRBV20-1 with TRBJ1-4; maybe TRBD1 (6 bases). Germline loops: CDR1 DFQATT, CDR2 SNEGSKA (reference sequence). Trimming stripped 3 bases from V and 8 bases from J, with 13 bases between. This CDR3 region has 13 residues. The CDR3 bases are TGCAGTGCTAGGTCGGGGGGCGGGGAAAAACTGTTTTTT. Amino acids: CSARSGGGEKLFF.

The rearrangement links TRBV5-1 to TRBJ2-7; 7 bases match TRBD2. V gave up 4 bases and J gave up 1 base; unmatched junction bases: 8. Germline V CDR1 and CDR2: SGHRS, YFSETQ. This CDR3 is built from 15 residues. CDR3 sequence (DNA): TGCGCCAGCAGCCCCTCTAGCGGCCGATCCTACGAGCAGTACTTC. Translation gives CASSPSSGRSYEQYF.

The sample holds many counts of this clonotype. The V gene is TRBV7-9, the J gene TRBJ2-2; D may be TRBD1 (5 bases). The CDR3 runs 17 residues. CDR1 is SEHNR, CDR2 FQNEAQ, per germline (reference sequence). Trimming cost V 5 bases and J 5 bases, with 21 bases left between them. The CDR3 region has the DNA TGTGCCAGCAGCCCCTACGTGACAGCGATGATAACCGGGGAGCTGTTTTTT. It yields the protein CASSPYVTAMITGELFF.

The table lists this clonotype with a few counts. The rearrangement links TRBV20-1 to TRBJ1-6; D ambiguous. The CDR3 has 11 amino acids. CDR1 and CDR2 from the germline V gene are DFQATT and SNEGSKA (reference sequence). The ends were cut back, 1 base at V and 10 bases at J, with 5 bases in the middle. The CDR3 region has the DNA TGCAGTGCTAGAGGGCGGTCACCCCTCCACTTT. This codes for CSARGRSPLHF.

This clonotype was recorded at least ten times. The V call is TRBV2, the J call TRBJ2-7; D remains ambiguous. This CDR3 spans 15 amino acids. The germline V and J ends were trimmed by 8 bases and 3 bases, with 20 bases remaining between them. Per the germline V gene, CDR1 is SNHLY and CDR2 is FYNNEI. The CDR3 here is CASCARPLGFYEQYF. The CDR3, as DNA: TGTGCCAGCTGCGCCCGGCCCTTGGGTTTCTACGAGCAGTACTTC.

The rearrangement uses TRBV7-2 and TRBJ1-1; TRBD1 might be the D (5 bases). The V gene lost 4 bases and the J gene lost 4 bases, with 16 bases spanning the gap. The CDR3 is made up of 15 amino acids. The germline gives CDR1 SGHTA, CDR2 FQGNSA. The CDR3 protein is CASSSSSGGSTEAFF. The DNA for the CDR3 is TGTGCCAGCAGCTCGTCGTCGGGGGGGTCCACTGAAGCTTTCTTT.

This clonotype appeared a few times. The chain carries TRBV20-1 and TRBJ2-1, with D perhaps matching TRBD2 (5 bases). The V gene lost 1 base and the J gene lost 0 bases, with 16 bases spanning the gap. Germline loops: CDR1 DFQATT, CDR2 SNEGSKA (reference sequence). The CDR3 is made up of 17 amino acids. DNA of the CDR3: TGCAGTGCTAGAGCATGGGGAGACATTGACTCCTACAATGAGCAGTTCTTC. Protein: CSARAWGDIDSYNEQFF.

The chain employs TRBV12-3 or TRBV12-4 and TRBJ2-6; TRBD1 matches at 8 bases. The V segment lost 5 bases and the J segment 4 bases; nucleotides outside the gene matches: 4. The length of the CDR3 is 15 residues. CDR3 DNA sequence: TGTGCCAGCAGTCCGGACAGGGTCGGGGCCAACGTCCTGACTTTC. Translated: CASSPDRVGANVLTF.

This clonotype was counted at least ten times. V usage is TRBV27 and J usage is TRBJ1-5; the match to TRBD1 covers 10 bases. The CDR3 is 15 residues long. V shed 2 bases, J shed 5 bases, and the junction held 3 bases outside the gene matches. Per the germline V gene, CDR1 is MNHEY and CDR2 is SMNVEV (reference sequence). The CDR3 is CASSLRQGADQPQHF. Here the CDR3 DNA reads TGTGCCAGCAGTTTAAGACAGGGGGCAGATCAGCCCCAGCATTTT.

For the CDR3, the DNA is TGTGCCAGCAGCCCCCGGACTAGAGGGCTGGAGCAGTACTTC. It translates to CASSPRTRGLEQYF. The chain recombines TRBV13 with TRBJ2-7, with 7 bases identical to TRBD2. This CDR3 contains 14 residues. Looked up from germline, CDR1 is PRHDT and CDR2 is FYEKMQ (reference sequence). Losses at the gene ends were 5 bases for V and 7 bases for J; bases not matched to a gene: 11.

This clonotype has a count of ten or more. The genes are TRBV25-1 and TRBJ2-5; no reliable D call. Germline loops: CDR1 MGHDK, CDR2 SYGVNS. The CDR3 covers 13 residues. With 4 bases removed from V and 5 bases from J, the gap between germline ends came to 11 bases. CDR3 protein: CASSGNFWETQYF. For the CDR3, the DNA is TGTGCCAGCAGTGGAAACTTTTGGGAGACCCAGTACTTC.

This clonotype has only a few counts. The chain carries TRBV19 and TRBJ1-5, with 9 bases identical to TRBD1. The V and J ends lost 5 bases and 7 bases, in that order; junction bases with no gene match: 9. Germline V CDR1 and CDR2: LNHDA, SQIVND (reference sequence). This CDR3 contains 15 residues. The CDR3 reads CASSAWTGEYQPQHF. The CDR3, as DNA: TGTGCCAGTAGTGCGTGGACAGGGGAGTACCAGCCCCAGCATTTT. The variable domain in full, completed from reference TRBV19 and TRBJ1-5, reads DGGITQSPKYLFRKEGQNVTLSCEQNLNHDAMYWYRQDPGQGLRLIYYSQIVNDFQKGDIAEGYSVSREKKESFPLTVTSAQKNPTAFYLCASSAWTGEYQPQHFGDGTRLSIL.

This clonotype was detected many times. V usage is TRBV15 and J usage is TRBJ2-1; a possible D gene is TRBD1 (5 bases). Germline V CDR1 and CDR2: LNHNV, YYDKDF (reference sequence). This CDR3 is 16 amino acids long. V dropped 3 bases and J dropped 8 bases, with 20 bases sitting between them. CDR3 in amino acids: CATSRASGRWGDEQFF. CDR3 coding DNA: TGTGCCACCAGCAGGGCGAGTGGTAGGTGGGGCGATGAGCAGTTCTTC.

This clonotype was seen many times. The chain links TRBV12-3 or TRBV12-4 to TRBJ2-7; weak D call: TRBD2 (6 bases). The CDR3 totals 12 residues. With 6 bases removed from V and 5 bases from J, the gap between germline ends came to 11 bases. The CDR3 DNA follows: TGTGCCAGCAGACCGACGGGAGACGAGCAGTACTTC. It yields the protein CASRPTGDEQYF.

About this clonotype itself: A much larger clone lies a single base off, so this may be a read error. This chain joins TRBV4-3 and TRBJ2-3; 8 bases are a match to TRBD2. CDR1 is LGHNA and CDR2 is YSLEER in the germline V gene. The CDR3 runs to 17 residues. The junction had 10 bases not matched to a gene; V was cut back by 2 bases and J by 3 bases. The CDR3 here is CASSQRSGSPATDTQYF. The CDR3 nucleotides are TGCGCCAGCAGCCAAAGAAGCGGGAGCCCCGCGACAGATACGCAGTATTTT.

The J gene is TRBJ2-1, the V gene TRBV20-1; 10 nucleotides match TRBD2. The V segment lost 8 bases and the J segment 3 bases; nucleotides outside the gene matches: 7. CDR1 and CDR2 (germline): DFQATT, SNEGSKA (reference sequence). The CDR3 length is 14 residues. As DNA, the CDR3 is TGCAGTCCTACTACTAGCGGGGTCTACAATGAGCAGTTCTTC. Its protein is CSPTTSGVYNEQFF.

This clonotype was recorded many times. This chain connects TRBV4-3 to TRBJ2-3; possibly TRBD1 for D (6 bases). Germline CDR1 and CDR2: LGHNA and YSLEER. Between the trimmed V and J ends, which lost 0 bases and 4 bases, there was a span of 11 bases. The CDR3 is made up of 15 amino acids. The CDR3 sequence: CASSQEGHRSDTQYF. CDR3 nucleotide sequence: TGCGCCAGCAGCCAAGAGGGACACCGCTCAGATACGCAGTATTTT.

About this clonotype: A much larger clone is a single base away; this may be a read error. The conserved final phenylalanine or tryptophan is absent from the CDR3, which likely points to a read error. The rearrangement links TRBV27 to TRBJ1-2; no firm D call. Trimming took 5 bases from V and 8 from J, leaving 21 bases between them. This CDR3 comprises 15 residues. CDR1 and CDR2 (germline): MNHEY, SMNVEV (reference sequence). CDR3 DNA sequence: TGTGCCAGCAGTCACCAGCCGGGTGTTACTTGGGGCTACACCATC. This codes for CASSHQPGVTWGYTI.

Ten or more counts support this clonotype. The chain recombines TRBV6-2 or TRBV6-3 with TRBJ2-7, with 8 bases lining up with TRBD1. The CDR3 consists of 13 residues. The ends lost 7 bases at V and 7 bases at J; junction bases unmatched: 9. Germline CDR1 and CDR2: MNHEY and SVGEGT. The CDR3 region has the DNA TGTGCCAGCACGAGGGACAGGTCGAAGGAGCAGTACTTC. It is translated as CASTRDRSKEQYF.

Concerning this clonotype itself: Since a much larger clone is just one base distant, this may be a read error. V is TRBV4-3 and J is TRBJ2-1; D gene ambiguous. Germline V gene lookup returns CDR1 LGHNA and CDR2 YSLEER. This CDR3 has 16 residues. CDR3 in amino acids: CASSQGVESSNNEQFF. CDR3 in DNA: TGCGCCAGCAGCCAAGGCGTAGAGAGCTCCAACAATGAGCAGTTCTTC.

At least ten counts were recorded for this clonotype. This sequence joins TRBV5-1 and TRBJ2-7; TRBD2 is a possible D gene (5 bases). The CDR3 contains 14 residues. Germline assignment: CDR1 SGHRS and CDR2 YFSETQ. V shed 1 base and J shed 4 bases, with 12 bases lying between them. The CDR3 bases are TGCGCCAGCAGCTTGACTCCCGAGGGATACGAGCAGTACTTC. Translation gives CASSLTPEGYEQYF.

The CDR3 is CASSQDTSGYEQFF. As DNA, the CDR3 is TGCGCCAGCAGCCAAGACACTAGTGGGTATGAGCAGTTCTTC. V usage is TRBV4-3 and J usage is TRBJ2-1; D is perhaps TRBD2 (5 bases). The V gene lost 0 bases and the J gene lost 8 bases, with 11 bases spanning the gap. Germline loops: CDR1 LGHNA, CDR2 YSLEER. CDR3 size: 14 residues.